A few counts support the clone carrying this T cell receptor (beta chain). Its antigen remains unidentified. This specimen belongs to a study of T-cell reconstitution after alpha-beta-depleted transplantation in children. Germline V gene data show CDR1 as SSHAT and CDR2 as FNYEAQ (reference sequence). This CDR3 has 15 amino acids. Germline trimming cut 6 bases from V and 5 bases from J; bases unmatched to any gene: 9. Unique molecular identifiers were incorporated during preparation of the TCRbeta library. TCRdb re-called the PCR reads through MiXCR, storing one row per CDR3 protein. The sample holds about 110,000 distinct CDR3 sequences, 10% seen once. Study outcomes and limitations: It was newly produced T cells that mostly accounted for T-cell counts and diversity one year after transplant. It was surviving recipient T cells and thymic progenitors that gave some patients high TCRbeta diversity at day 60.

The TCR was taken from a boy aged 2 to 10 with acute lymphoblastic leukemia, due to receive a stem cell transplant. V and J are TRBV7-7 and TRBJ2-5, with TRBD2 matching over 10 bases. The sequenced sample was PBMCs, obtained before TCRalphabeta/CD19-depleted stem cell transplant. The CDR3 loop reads CASSLSSGSRETQYF. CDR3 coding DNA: TGTGCCAGCAGTCTATCTAGCGGGAGTCGGGAGACCCAGTACTTC.